This TCR beta chain was sequenced in a study of T cells expressing NK-cell markers. TCR beta cDNA was generated via 5'RACE template switching incorporating UMIs. From its re-call of the 5' RACE reads, TCRdb lists each CDR3 protein once, without DNA. The sample's table shows around 260,000 distinct CDR3 sequences. Germline V lookup: CDR1 DFQATT, CDR2 SNEGSKA (reference sequence). This CDR3 is built from 12 residues. The sample consisted of blood T cells: a sorted CD56 or NKG2C T cell subset, CD4+ or CD8+ T cells, or bulk PBMC T cells (not recorded which). This clonotype was sampled from a woman aged 18-69 years in good health. V is TRBV20-1 and J is TRBJ2-5; TCRdb names TRBD2, which stays unverified in the absence of DNA. The CDR3 sequence: CSLHPTEETQYF.